These 14 T cell receptor beta chains originate from one sample sequenced in a study of control samples from healthy donors and cancer patients. Measured with immunoSEQ multiplex PCR; TCRdb has only the in-frame clones, and not every one. The data contain hundreds of thousands of clones, around nine tenths of them singletons. The sample was PBMCs. These receptors came from a man aged 40-49 years with head and neck cancer.

The chain links TRBV28 to TRBJ1-1; 8 bases match TRBD1. Trimming at V came to 4 bases and at J to 0 bases, leaving 7 bases not matched to a gene. The germline V gene encodes CDR1 MDHEN and CDR2 SYDVKM. This CDR3 is built from 16 residues. CDR3 sequence (DNA): TGTGCCAGCAGTTACTACGGACAGGGCTTGAACACTGAAGCTTTCTTT. Translated: CASSYYGQGLNTEAFF. Full variable domain (remainder filled in from reference TRBV28 and TRBJ1-1): DVKVTQSSRYLVKRTGEKVFLECVQDMDHENMFWYRQDPGLGLRLIYFSYDVKMKEKGDIPEGYSVSREKKERFSLILESASTNQTSMYLCASSYYGQGLNTEAFFGQGTRLTVV.

The gene calls are TRBV5-1 and TRBJ2-5, with a possible D match to TRBD1 (5 bases). Trimming removed 0 bases at V and 2 bases at J, with 11 bases between. The CDR3 is made up of 15 amino acids. Germline V lookup: CDR1 SGHRS, CDR2 YFSETQ. CDR3 amino acids: CASSLEGPIQETQYF. The CDR3 region has the DNA TGCGCCAGCAGCTTGGAGGGGCCTATTCAAGAGACCCAGTACTTC.

The chain combines TRBV13 with TRBJ2-5, with a possible D match to TRBD2 (5 bases). The CDR3 runs to 15 residues. V lost 1 base to trimming and J lost 3 bases, with 12 bases between them. The germline gives CDR1 PRHDT, CDR2 FYEKMQ (reference sequence). The CDR3 is CASSLAGEPEETQYF. As DNA, the CDR3 is TGTGCCAGCAGCTTAGCCGGGGAGCCCGAAGAGACCCAGTACTTC. The full variable domain, rest sourced from reference TRBV13 and TRBJ2-5, is AAGVIQSPRHLIKEKRETATLKCYPIPRHDTVYWYQQGPGQDPQFLISFYEKMQSDKGSIPDRFSAQQFSDYHSELNMSSLELGDSALYFCASSLAGEPEETQYFGPGTRLLVL.

This clone was counted once. As DNA, the CDR3 is TGTGCCAGTAGTATCGGTGTTGATAGCAATCAGCCCCAGCATTTT. Amino acid sequence: CASSIGVDSNQPQHF. The chain links TRBV19 to TRBJ1-5; D is unresolved. V lost 3 bases, J lost 0 bases, and 9 bases lay in between. Germline V gene data show CDR1 as LNHDA and CDR2 as SQIVND (reference sequence). CDR3 size: 15 residues.

The gene calls are TRBV19 and TRBJ1-2; TRBD1 aligns across 8 bases. With 7 bases clipped from V and 8 bases from J, the junction kept 12 bases outside the gene matches. There are 14 residues in the CDR3. Germline CDR1 reads LNHDA; CDR2 reads SQIVND (reference sequence). Here the CDR3 reads CASNVGQATGGYTF. The CDR3 bases are TGTGCCAGTAATGTGGGACAGGCCACTGGCGGCTACACCTTC.

This sequence joins TRBV27 and TRBJ2-3; no firm D call. The CDR3 contains 15 residues. V lost 2 bases to trimming and J lost 0 bases, with 9 bases between them. Germline lookup yields CDR1 MNHEY and CDR2 SMNVEV (reference sequence). The CDR3 region has the DNA TGTGCCAGCAGTTTACAGGACCCCAGCACAGATACGCAGTATTTT. Amino acid sequence: CASSLQDPSTDTQYF.

V is TRBV10-3 and J is TRBJ2-7, with D unresolved. The CDR3 runs to 13 residues. The V gene lost 4 bases and the J gene lost 0 bases, with 7 bases spanning the gap. Germline CDR1 and CDR2: ENHRY and SYGVKD. The CDR3 is CAISVGSSYEQYF. CDR3 nucleotide sequence: TGTGCCATCAGTGTCGGCAGCTCCTACGAGCAGTACTTC.

The chain carries TRBV5-1 and TRBJ2-7; possibly TRBD1 for D (5 bases). Trimming removed 1 base from V and 4 bases from J, with 12 bases in between. This CDR3 is 14 amino acids long. The germline V gene has CDR1 SGHRS and CDR2 YFSETQ. The CDR3 bases are TGCGCCAGCAGCTTGACAGGATCCACTTACGAGCAGTACTTC. Its protein product is CASSLTGSTYEQYF.

The chain employs TRBV28 and TRBJ2-7, with D unclear. Trimming took off 5 bases at V and 2 bases at J, with 10 bases between the two ends. Germline CDR1 and CDR2: MDHEN and SYDVKM. The CDR3 sequence is 13 residues long. The CDR3 is CASSPQKPYEQYF. In nucleotides, the CDR3 is TGTGCCAGCAGTCCTCAGAAACCCTACGAGCAGTACTTC.

The chain joins TRBV19 to TRBJ2-1, with TRBD2 identical over 14 bases. After removal of 5 bases from V and 1 base from J, the junction contained 10 bases not matched to a gene. The CDR3 is 19 amino acids. CDR1 is LNHDA and CDR2 is SQIVND in the germline V gene (reference sequence). The CDR3 nucleotides read TGTGCCAGTAGTTGGACTAGCGGGAGGTCCATTGGGTCCTACAATGAGCAGTTCTTC. It codes for CASSWTSGRSIGSYNEQFF.

The rearrangement uses TRBV2 and TRBJ2-7; 7 bases fit TRBD1. The CDR3 sequence is 13 residues long. Trimming removed 4 bases from V and 6 bases from J; junction bases left unmatched: 6. The germline CDR1 and CDR2 sequences are SNHLY and FYNNEI. The DNA of the CDR3 is TGTGCCAGCAGTGTAACAGGGGATTCCGAGCAGTACTTC. Translating it yields CASSVTGDSEQYF. Variable domain in full (rest from reference TRBV2 and TRBJ2-7): EPEVTQTPSHQVTQMGQEVILRCVPISNHLYFYWYRQILGQKVEFLVSFYNNEISEKSEIFDDQFSVERPDGSNFTLKIRSTKLEDSAMYFCASSVTGDSEQYFGPGTRLTVT.

This sequence joins TRBV4-3 and TRBJ2-7; 8 positions match TRBD2. Germline loops: CDR1 LGHNA, CDR2 YSLEER. V lost 1 base, J lost 0 bases, and 5 bases stayed unmatched. The CDR3 sequence is 16 residues long. CDR3 loop: CASSQATGGISYEQYF. CDR3 coding DNA: TGCGCCAGCAGCCAAGCGACGGGGGGGATCTCCTACGAGCAGTACTTC.

J is TRBJ1-6 and V is TRBV5-6; D is possibly TRBD1 (5 bases). Between the trimmed V and J ends, which lost 2 bases and 1 base, there was a span of 7 bases. This CDR3 has 15 residues. Germline V CDR1 and CDR2: SGHDT, YYEEEE. The CDR3 protein is CASSFGTSYNSPLHF. In DNA, the CDR3 is TGTGCCAGCAGCTTCGGGACTTCCTATAATTCACCCCTCCACTTT.

The V and J genes are TRBV19 and TRBJ2-7, with 7 bases identical to TRBD2. This CDR3 is built from 14 residues. The V segment lost 5 bases and the J segment 3 bases; nucleotides outside the gene matches: 7. CDR1 LNHDA and CDR2 SQIVND come from the germline V gene (reference sequence). This CDR3 is CASSPGGTIYEQYF. The CDR3 DNA is TGTGCCAGTAGTCCCGGGGGGACTATCTACGAGCAGTACTTC.